The 23 T cell receptor beta chains below were found in one sample sequenced in a study of cytomegalovirus exposure and HLA in healthy donors. Use of 60 Vbeta and 13 Jbeta primers characterized the PCR. Clones were sequenced by immunoSEQ multiplex PCR, and TCRdb holds only the in-frame ones, with some missing. This table holds around 91,000 clones, roughly 78% found once. Sequenced input: PBMCs. The receptors were sampled from a male donor in good health and CMV-seropositive.

This clone appeared a few times. The chain recombines TRBV5-6 with TRBJ1-3; D gene unclear. Deletions cut 0 bases from V and 9 bases from J, with 7 bases between. This CDR3 is built from 12 residues. CDR1 and CDR2 (germline): SGHDT, YYEEEE. The CDR3 reads CASSLAGGTIYF. DNA of the CDR3: TGTGCCAGCAGCTTGGCCGGTGGCACCATATATTTT.

This chain links TRBV27 with TRBJ2-1; 9 bases fit TRBD1. The length of the CDR3 is 13 residues. Trimming at V came to 7 bases and at J to 6 bases, leaving 4 bases not matched to a gene. The germline V gene encodes CDR1 MNHEY and CDR2 SMNVEV (reference sequence). This CDR3 is CASKRTGVNEQFF. The CDR3 bases are TGTGCCAGCAAAAGGACAGGGGTCAATGAGCAGTTCTTC.

The chain joins TRBV30 to TRBJ1-2, with unresolved D. Trimming removed 4 bases at V and 0 bases at J, with 3 bases between. The CDR3 spans 11 residues. Germline values: CDR1 GTSNPN, CDR2 SVGIG (reference sequence). CDR3 region: CAWTANYGYTF. The CDR3 nucleotides are TGTGCCTGGACGGCTAACTATGGCTACACCTTC.

The rearrangement uses TRBV5-6 and TRBJ2-7; 10 bases align to TRBD2. This CDR3 spans 16 amino acids. Germline lookup yields CDR1 SGHDT and CDR2 YYEEEE. With V trimmed by 4 bases and J by 1 base, 8 bases remained unmatched. CDR3 protein: CASSRRLAGVSYEQYF. CDR3 bases: TGTGCCAGCAGCCGGCGGCTAGCGGGAGTATCCTACGAGCAGTACTTC.

This chain connects TRBV4-1 to TRBJ2-5; D not certain. Matching the DNA end better, TRBJ2-7 makes the J call doubtful. This CDR3 is built from 12 residues. CDR1 is MGHRA, CDR2 YSYEKL, per germline. CDR3 sequence: CASSQVLGEQYF. As DNA, the CDR3 is TGCGCCAGCAGCCAAGTTTTGGGCGAGCAGTACTTC.

The chain is built from TRBV7-2 and TRBJ1-3; D is perhaps TRBD1 (6 bases). V was trimmed by 2 bases and J by 7 bases, leaving 15 bases between them. This CDR3 has 15 amino acids. CDR1 SGHTA and CDR2 FQGNSA come from the germline V gene. CDR3 DNA sequence: TGTGCCAGCAGCTTACCGACAGGAAGTAAGAACACCATATATTTT. This sequence encodes CASSLPTGSKNTIYF.

CDR3 nucleotide sequence: TGCAGCGTTGATTCCCCGGGGGGGACCTACGAGCAGTACTTC. Its translation is CSVDSPGGTYEQYF. This chain uses TRBV29-1 with TRBJ2-7; 8 bases fit TRBD2. Germline CDR1 and CDR2: SQVTM and ANQGSEA. V lost 3 bases to trimming and J lost 2 bases; unmatched junction nucleotides: 6. This CDR3 comprises 14 residues.

The chain links TRBV21-1 to TRBJ2-2; the table's TRBD1 call for D was not verified on the DNA. TRBV21-1 is designated a pseudogene. This CDR3 contains 19 residues. DNA of the CDR3: TGTGCCAGCAGCCTATCCGGGACAAGCAACGATCTTAATTCCGGGGAGCTGTTTTTT. This sequence encodes CASSLSGTSNDLNSGELFF.

This sequence joins TRBV15 and TRBJ2-1; 11 bases map to TRBD2. Germline V gene lookup returns CDR1 LNHNV and CDR2 YYDKDF (reference sequence). Losses at the gene ends were 1 base for V and 5 bases for J; bases not matched to a gene: 10. This CDR3 is built from 18 residues. The DNA for the CDR3 is TGTGCCACCAGCAGAGGGGGTAGCGGGAGGGCCCTCGACAATGAGCAGTTCTTC. Translation: CATSRGGSGRALDNEQFF.

This clone was seen at least ten times. This rearrangement joins TRBV7-9 to TRBJ1-1; 7 bases map to TRBD1. The CDR3 is made up of 14 amino acids. Germline CDR1 reads SEHNR; CDR2 reads FQNEAQ (reference sequence). V was clipped by 5 bases and J by 0 bases; unmatched bases: 3. The DNA for the CDR3 is TGTGCCAGCAGCCAGACAGGGTTGAACACTGAAGCTTTCTTT. It is translated as CASSQTGLNTEAFF.

The chain combines TRBV28 with TRBJ1-1; possible D gene TRBD1, 6 bases. The CDR3 loop spans 14 amino acids. CDR1 and CDR2 (germline): MDHEN, SYDVKM. The V and J ends lost 2 bases and 6 bases respectively, with 13 bases between them. As DNA, the CDR3 is TGTGCCAGCAGTTTACCCACAGGGAGGGCTGAAGCTTTCTTT. Protein sequence: CASSLPTGRAEAFF.

J is TRBJ1-5 and V is TRBV13; D is undetermined. The CDR3 consists of 15 residues. V dropped 1 base and J dropped 7 bases, with 14 bases sitting between them. Germline loops: CDR1 PRHDT, CDR2 FYEKMQ (reference sequence). CDR3 in amino acids: CASSLAGEGFQPQHF. The CDR3, as DNA: TGTGCCAGCAGCTTAGCCGGCGAGGGATTCCAGCCCCAGCATTTT.

The chain combines TRBV2 with TRBJ2-3; D gene unclear. Germline assignment: CDR1 SNHLY and CDR2 FYNNEI. The length of the CDR3 is 13 residues. V was clipped by 2 bases and J by 4 bases, with 7 bases between them. This CDR3 is CASSELDSDTQYF. In DNA form, the CDR3 reads TGTGCCAGCAGTGAACTAGACTCAGATACGCAGTATTTT.

The chain employs TRBV19 and TRBJ2-7, with D tentatively TRBD1 (5 bases). Trimming pared 2 bases from V and 6 bases from J, leaving 14 bases between. CDR3 length equals 14 residues. The germline V gene has CDR1 LNHDA and CDR2 SQIVND (reference sequence). CDR3 bases: TGTGCCAGTAGTATAATGGGCAGGGAATCCGAGCAGTACTTC. Translated: CASSIMGRESEQYF.

The V gene is TRBV5-1, the J gene TRBJ2-2, with TRBD1 matching 7 bases. V lost 2 bases and J lost 2; bases outside the gene matches: 6. Germline CDR1 SGHRS, CDR2 YFSETQ. CDR3 length equals 16 residues. The CDR3 DNA reads TGCGCCAGCAGCTTTGGTGACAGGGACAACACCGGGGAGCTGTTTTTT. This codes for CASSFGDRDNTGELFF.

The V call is TRBV5-4, the J call TRBJ2-3; D is ambiguous. V dropped 0 bases and J dropped 4 bases, with 9 bases sitting between them. CDR1 is SGHNT and CDR2 is YYREEE in the germline V gene (reference sequence). The length of the CDR3 is 14 residues. CDR3 bases: TGTGCCAGCAGCTTGGCCACGAGCGCAGATACGCAGTATTTT. Residues: CASSLATSADTQYF.

The rearrangement uses TRBV27 and TRBJ1-4; 10 nucleotides line up with TRBD1. The CDR3 consists of 12 residues. V dropped 6 bases and J dropped 12; count of bases not matched to a gene: 4. CDR1 and CDR2 from the germline V gene are MNHEY and SMNVEV (reference sequence). CDR3 sequence (DNA): TGTGCCAGCAGCAGGACAGGGGGGGAACTGTTTTTT. This translates into CASSRTGGELFF. The whole variable domain, filled in from reference TRBV27 and TRBJ1-4, reads EAQVTQNPRYLITVTGKKLTVTCSQNMNHEYMSWYRQDPGLGLRQIYYSMNVEVTDKGDVPEGYKVSRKEKRNFPLILESPSPNQTSLYFCASSRTGGELFFGSGTQLSVL.

The rearrangement uses TRBV6-5 and TRBJ2-7; tentatively, D is TRBD2 (6 bases). The CDR3 is made up of 14 amino acids. Germline V gives CDR1 MNHEY, CDR2 SVGAGI. V was shortened by 5 bases and J by 6 bases, with 17 bases between the two germline ends. CDR3 nucleotides: TGTGCCAGCAGTCCCAGCGGAGGGCGAAGCGAGCAGTACTTC. Protein: CASSPSGGRSEQYF.

The chain recombines TRBV5-1 with TRBJ2-7; maybe TRBD2 (5 bases). The V end was cut by 9 bases, the J end by 0 bases, with 16 bases between. The CDR3 consists of 14 residues. The V gene's germline CDR1 is SGHRS and CDR2 YFSETQ. The CDR3 spells CATKDSVNSYEQYF. As DNA, the CDR3 is TGCGCCACCAAAGATAGCGTGAACTCCTACGAGCAGTACTTC.

The chain couples TRBV28 to TRBJ2-1; 8 bases line up with TRBD1. Germline V lookup: CDR1 MDHEN, CDR2 SYDVKM. There are 15 residues in the CDR3. V was clipped by 6 bases and J by 7 bases; unmatched bases: 11. CDR3 DNA: TGTGCCAGCAGCCGACAGGAGACAGGGGCGAATGAGCAGTTCTTC. Its translation is CASSRQETGANEQFF.

V is TRBV27 and J is TRBJ1-1, with D possibly matching TRBD1 (5 bases). Germline V gives CDR1 MNHEY, CDR2 SMNVEV (reference sequence). This CDR3 region has 15 residues. Trimming pared 6 bases from V and 5 bases from J, leaving 19 bases between. The CDR3 region has the DNA TGTGCCAGCAGGATCACCCCCGGGGGAATAACTGAAGCTTTCTTT. It is translated as CASRITPGGITEAFF.

The V call is TRBV28, the J call TRBJ2-5; no definite D call. The length of the CDR3 is 14 residues. The ends were cut back, 4 bases at V and 4 bases at J, with 13 bases in the middle. Germline V CDR1 and CDR2: MDHEN, SYDVKM. The CDR3 bases are TGTGCCAGCAGTTCTCCCTCTCCGGTAGAGACCCAGTACTTC. This sequence encodes CASSSPSPVETQYF.

This chain uses TRBV18 with TRBJ1-3; D unresolved. Trimming stripped 3 bases from V and 4 bases from J, with 7 bases between. The CDR3 has 13 residues. Germline lookup yields CDR1 KGHSH and CDR2 LQKENI. This chain's CDR3 is CASSPETGNTIYF. CDR3 nucleotide sequence: TGTGCCAGCTCACCTGAGACAGGAAACACCATATATTTT.